The 31 T cell receptor beta chains below all came from one sample that was sequenced in a study of cytomegalovirus exposure and HLA in healthy donors. It was with 60 Vbeta and 13 Jbeta primers that the PCR ran. The method was immunoSEQ multiplex PCR; TCRdb's version includes in-frame clones alone and lacks a portion of them. The profile shows about 100,000 clones, roughly 80% of them singletons. The specimen was PBMCs. The receptors were sampled from a man aged 40-49 years in good health and CMV-seropositive.

CDR3 amino acids: CASSRLQLQVHLPGSSNTGELFF. The DNA for the CDR3 is TGTGCCAGCTCTCGCCTACAACTACAGGTACACCTCCCTGGCTCATCGAACACCGGGGAGCTGTTTTTT. The J gene is TRBJ2-2, the V gene TRBV18, with D possibly being TRBD1 (5 bases). The CDR3 length is 23 residues. V gave up 6 bases and J gave up 0 bases, with 35 bases separating them. Germline assignment: CDR1 KGHSH and CDR2 LQKENI.

This clone was counted a few times. V is TRBV5-1 and J is TRBJ2-1, with D maybe TRBD1 (5 bases). The CDR3 consists of 15 residues. In germline, CDR1 is SGHRS, CDR2 YFSETQ. V was trimmed by 0 bases and J by 5 bases, leaving 12 bases between them. CDR3 coding DNA: TGCGCCAGCAGCTTGGTTGGGGCGGAGCACAATGAGCAGTTCTTC. The encoded protein is CASSLVGAEHNEQFF.

The chain employs TRBV9 and TRBJ2-5; 8 nucleotides agree with TRBD1. Germline trimming cut 3 bases from V and 2 bases from J; bases unmatched to any gene: 6. This CDR3 is 15 amino acids long. CDR1 and CDR2 from the germline V gene are SGDLS and YYNGEE. The CDR3 region is CASSDKGDRQETQYF. CDR3 sequence (DNA): TGTGCCAGCAGCGACAAAGGGGACAGGCAAGAGACCCAGTACTTC.

The sample holds a few counts of this clone. The gene calls are TRBV7-6 and TRBJ1-2; TRBD1 matches at 12 bases. Germline trimming cut 3 bases from V and 7 bases from J; bases unmatched to any gene: 12. CDR1 SGHVS and CDR2 FNYEAQ come from the germline V gene. The CDR3 has 17 residues. CDR3 sequence (DNA): TGTGCCAGCAGCTTTGGGACAGGGGGCGACCCTAAGGGTGGCTACACCTTC. Translation: CASSFGTGGDPKGGYTF. Based on the CDR3 plus reference TRBV7-6 and TRBJ1-2, the full variable domain is GAGVSQSPRYKVTKRGQDVALRCDPISGHVSLYWYRQALGQGPEFLTYFNYEAQQDKSGLPNDRFSAERPEGSISTLTIQRTEQRDSAMYRCASSFGTGGDPKGGYTFGSGTRLTVV.

J is TRBJ1-4 and V is TRBV28, with 7 positions matching TRBD1. After removal of 6 bases from V and 5 bases from J, the junction contained 6 bases not matched to a gene. The CDR3 has 14 residues. CDR1 and CDR2 from the germline V gene are MDHEN and SYDVKM. The CDR3: CASSRPGQNEKLFF. In DNA, the CDR3 is TGTGCCAGCAGCCGTCCGGGACAGAATGAAAAACTGTTTTTT.

The chain carries TRBV5-1 and TRBJ2-5; TRBD2 might be the D (6 bases). CDR3 length: 14 residues. Trimming left V 0 bases short and J 5 bases short, with 11 bases between. CDR1 SGHRS and CDR2 YFSETQ come from the germline V gene. The CDR3 protein is CASSLGGNGETQYF. For the CDR3, the DNA is TGCGCCAGCAGCTTGGGCGGGAATGGGGAGACCCAGTACTTC.

The chain couples TRBV7-2 to TRBJ1-1; possibly TRBD1 for D (6 bases). Germline CDR1 reads SGHTA; CDR2 reads FQGNSA. V was shortened by 3 bases and J by 7 bases, with 15 bases between the two germline ends. This CDR3 spans 14 amino acids. DNA for the CDR3: TGTGCCAGCAGCTTGGGGGCGCGGGAGGTTGAAGCTTTCTTT. It is translated as CASSLGAREVEAFF.

This sequence joins TRBV7-9 and TRBJ2-3; possibly TRBD2 for D (5 bases). The ends were cut back, 5 bases at V and 0 bases at J, with 15 bases in the middle. In germline, CDR1 is SEHNR, CDR2 FQNEAQ (reference sequence). CDR3 size: 16 residues. The CDR3 loop reads CASSPPPGRSTDTQYF. The CDR3 DNA reads as TGTGCCAGCAGCCCTCCTCCGGGGAGAAGCACAGATACGCAGTATTTT.

This clone turned up a few times. This sequence joins TRBV11-2 and TRBJ1-1; 8 bases line up with TRBD1. Germline-derived CDR1 and CDR2 are SGHAT and FQNNGV. J lost 0 bases, V lost 1 base, and 4 bases had no gene match. This CDR3 contains 16 residues. CDR3 bases: TGTGCCAGCAGCTTAGGACAGGGGTCTCTGAACACTGAAGCTTTCTTT. Translation: CASSLGQGSLNTEAFF.

This rearrangement joins TRBV29-1 to TRBJ2-7, with a tentative D call TRBD1 (6 bases). V was clipped by 5 bases and J by 7 bases, with 21 bases between them. This CDR3 is built from 14 residues. In germline, CDR1 is SQVTM, CDR2 ANQGSEA. This chain's CDR3 is CSVSKIPRGWEQYF. Written as DNA, the CDR3 is TGCAGCGTTTCGAAGATCCCCAGGGGTTGGGAGCAGTACTTC.

This clone was counted only a few times. The chain has TRBV9 and TRBJ2-7, with D perhaps matching TRBD2 (5 bases). CDR1 and CDR2 from the germline V gene are SGDLS and YYNGEE. This CDR3 spans 14 amino acids. V was shortened by 0 bases and J by 2 bases, with 9 bases between the two germline ends. In DNA form, the CDR3 reads TGTGCCAGCAGCGTAGCGAGCGGACCCTACGAGCAGTACTTC. This sequence encodes CASSVASGPYEQYF.

The V and J genes are TRBV7-8 and TRBJ2-5; 10 positions agree with TRBD2. The germline V gene encodes CDR1 SGHVS and CDR2 FQNEAQ. The CDR3 runs to 15 residues. Trimming took 5 bases from V and 5 from J; bases not matched to a gene: 8. In DNA form, the CDR3 reads TGTGCCAGCAGCCAAAAGGGACTAGCGAGGGAGACCCAGTACTTC. Translated: CASSQKGLARETQYF.

The chain carries TRBV19 and TRBJ1-2; D remains unclear. This CDR3 has 12 residues. Germline assignment: CDR1 LNHDA and CDR2 SQIVND (reference sequence). V was clipped by 5 bases and J by 7 bases, with 11 bases between them. For the CDR3, the DNA is TGTGCCAGTAGTCTGCGGGCCGGTGGCTACACCTTC. Amino acids: CASSLRAGGYTF.

The genes are TRBV9 and TRBJ2-2; no clear D gene. The CDR3 spans 14 residues. Germline V gives CDR1 SGDLS, CDR2 YYNGEE. Trimming shortened V by 5 bases and J by 0 bases, and 8 bases separated the two germline ends. CDR3: CASRAPSNTGELFF. In DNA form, the CDR3 reads TGTGCCAGCAGAGCCCCATCGAACACCGGGGAGCTGTTTTTT.

The rearrangement links TRBV6-5 to TRBJ1-3; the D is unclear. The CDR3 is 15 amino acids. Trimming cost V 8 bases and J 0 bases, with 14 bases left between them. Germline assignment: CDR1 MNHEY and CDR2 SVGAGI. The CDR3 DNA follows: TGTGCCAGCCGCCTGAGGGCCAACTCTGGAAACACCATATATTTT. Translated, it gives CASRLRANSGNTIYF.

V gene TRBV4-3 combines with J gene TRBJ2-7, with D possibly matching TRBD2 (5 bases). This CDR3 has 15 residues. The germline V gene encodes CDR1 LGHNA and CDR2 YSLEER. The V end lost 0 bases, the J end lost 4 bases, and 13 bases lay between the germline ends. CDR3 region: CASSQEPGFLYEQYF. In DNA, the CDR3 is TGCGCCAGCAGCCAAGAACCGGGATTTCTTTACGAGCAGTACTTC.

The chain is built from TRBV11-2 and TRBJ1-3; 7 bases align to TRBD1. The germline gives CDR1 SGHAT, CDR2 FQNNGV. V trimming: 2 bases; J trimming: 1 base; junction bases outside the gene matches: 8. The CDR3 has 17 amino acids. The CDR3 protein is CASSLLRDSGSGNTIYF. In DNA, the CDR3 is TGTGCCAGCAGCTTACTCCGGGACAGTGGATCTGGAAACACCATATATTTT.

V is TRBV25-1 and J is TRBJ2-7; D is uncertain. Trimming shortened V by 5 bases and J by 4 bases, and 6 bases separated the two germline ends. The germline V gene encodes CDR1 MGHDK and CDR2 SYGVNS. This CDR3 is built from 11 residues. Here the CDR3 reads CASSSVYEQYF. CDR3 DNA: TGTGCCAGCAGTTCTGTATACGAGCAGTACTTC.

V is TRBV10-2 and J is TRBJ1-2; 10 bases are shared with TRBD1. Germline V gene lookup returns CDR1 WSHSY and CDR2 SAAADI. The length of the CDR3 is 15 residues. Trimming removed 6 bases from V and 4 bases from J; junction bases left unmatched: 8. CDR3 nucleotides: TGCGCCAGCAGGGCCACGGGACAGGGGTCCTATGGCTACACCTTC. This translates into CASRATGQGSYGYTF.

The chain combines TRBV9 with TRBJ1-2; 12 bases map to TRBD1. The CDR3 runs 17 residues. Germline-derived CDR1 and CDR2 are SGDLS and YYNGEE. The V and J ends lost 0 bases and 3 bases, in that order; junction bases with no gene match: 6. The CDR3 protein is CASSVVPGTGGDYGYTF. CDR3 bases: TGTGCCAGCAGCGTAGTACCCGGGACAGGGGGCGACTATGGCTACACCTTC.

There are a few counts of this clone. The chain recombines TRBV27 with TRBJ1-5; TRBD1 might be the D (5 bases). The length of the CDR3 is 17 residues. The ends were cut back, 0 bases at V and 3 bases at J, with 15 bases in the middle. The V gene's germline CDR1 is MNHEY and CDR2 SMNVEV (reference sequence). CDR3 sequence (DNA): TGTGCCAGCAGTTTATCGCCCCTTGGCAGGGCCAATCAGCCCCAGCATTTT. Translating it yields CASSLSPLGRANQPQHF.

The rearrangement joins TRBV28 to TRBJ1-2; D unclear. Germline V gene lookup returns CDR1 MDHEN and CDR2 SYDVKM. The V end lost 2 bases, the J end lost 0 bases, and 10 bases lay between the germline ends. This CDR3 is 15 amino acids long. CDR3 in DNA: TGTGCCAGCAGTTTACCGGGAAAAACTAACTATGGCTACACCTTC. It encodes CASSLPGKTNYGYTF.

On this clone: At the DNA level, this CDR3 is encoded by other sequences in the same sample as well. The gene calls are TRBV7-2 and TRBJ2-2, with no clear D. The CDR3 is made up of 14 amino acids. The germline gives CDR1 SGHTA, CDR2 FQGNSA. V gave up 5 bases and J gave up 1 base, with 8 bases separating them. The CDR3 region is CASSPGLNTGELFF. The CDR3 bases are TGTGCCAGCAGCCCAGGATTGAACACCGGGGAGCTGTTTTTT.

The chain is built from TRBV13 and TRBJ2-7; the match to TRBD2 covers 9 bases. J lost 0 bases, V lost 5 bases, and 11 bases had no gene match. Germline lookup yields CDR1 PRHDT and CDR2 FYEKMQ (reference sequence). The CDR3 loop spans 17 amino acids. The CDR3 DNA reads as TGTGCCAGCAGCCTTCCTAAACGACTAGCGGTCTCCTACGAGCAGTACTTC. Amino acids: CASSLPKRLAVSYEQYF.

This clone was seen only once. This sequence joins TRBV7-6 and TRBJ2-7, with 8 bases that match TRBD1. This CDR3 has 15 amino acids. Germline lookup yields CDR1 SGHVS and CDR2 FNYEAQ. J lost 6 bases, V lost 3 bases, and 10 bases had no gene match. In DNA form, the CDR3 reads TGTGCCAGCAGCTTCGGTTCCGCAGGGGGCACCGAGCAGTACTTC. Its translation is CASSFGSAGGTEQYF. The complete variable domain, with remaining parts taken from reference TRBV7-6 and TRBJ2-7, reads GAGVSQSPRYKVTKRGQDVALRCDPISGHVSLYWYRQALGQGPEFLTYFNYEAQQDKSGLPNDRFSAERPEGSISTLTIQRTEQRDSAMYRCASSFGSAGGTEQYFGPGTRLTVT.

The rearrangement uses TRBV27 and TRBJ1-3; maybe TRBD1 (5 bases). Trimming pared 4 bases from V and 3 bases from J, leaving 16 bases between. The germline gives CDR1 MNHEY, CDR2 SMNVEV (reference sequence). This CDR3 region has 16 residues. CDR3 nucleotide sequence: TGTGCCAGCAGTTCCGGGGGGGGTGGCTTTGGAAACACCATATATTTT. Translation: CASSSGGGGFGNTIYF.

This chain connects TRBV2 to TRBJ2-1; D possibly corresponds to TRBD2 (7 bases). The CDR3 is 17 residues long. Germline V gene sequence: CDR1 SNHLY, CDR2 FYNNEI. The germline V and J ends were trimmed by 5 bases and 3 bases, with 20 bases remaining between them. The CDR3 reads CASSLEGGPGIYNEQFF. The CDR3 coding sequence is TGTGCCAGCAGTCTAGAGGGGGGGCCAGGGATCTACAATGAGCAGTTCTTC.

This chain connects TRBV5-1 to TRBJ1-1; D is unresolved. The CDR3 spans 12 residues. Germline lookup yields CDR1 SGHRS and CDR2 YFSETQ. Trimming removed 4 bases at V and 3 bases at J, with 7 bases between. As DNA, the CDR3 is TGCGCCAGCAGCCCCTCCGACACTGAAGCTTTCTTT. It translates to CASSPSDTEAFF.

This clone was seen a single time. This chain uses TRBV5-1 with TRBJ1-4; possible D gene TRBD1, 6 bases. This CDR3 contains 15 residues. From germline, CDR1 is SGHRS and CDR2 YFSETQ. Deletions cut 3 bases from V and 7 bases from J, with 16 bases between. The CDR3 DNA is TGCGCCAGCAGCTCGGGGGCGGCGGGGGGTGAAAAACTGTTTTTT. This encodes CASSSGAAGGEKLFF.

The V and J genes are TRBV9 and TRBJ2-1; D is possibly TRBD2 (6 bases). CDR3 length equals 15 residues. V shed 4 bases and J shed 2 bases, with 13 bases lying between them. In germline, CDR1 is SGDLS, CDR2 YYNGEE. The CDR3 protein is CASSHTEGPYNEQFF. The CDR3 DNA is TGTGCCAGCAGCCATACGGAGGGCCCCTACAATGAGCAGTTCTTC.

J is TRBJ1-2 and V is TRBV11-3; maybe TRBD1 (6 bases). Germline V lookup: CDR1 SGHNT, CDR2 YENEEA. The CDR3 has 13 amino acids. Trimming stripped 8 bases from V and 3 bases from J, with 13 bases between. The CDR3 DNA is TGTGCCAGCTTCCGGGGGGCGCACTATGGCTACACCTTC. Its translation is CASFRGAHYGYTF.